These 29 T cell receptor beta chains were all obtained from the same sample, sequenced in a study of OX40 agonist ivuxolimab in advanced cancers. The library was made by the immunoSEQ multiplex PCR assay. In TCRdb, the immuneACCESS table is reduced to in-frame sequences with V and J assigned. These tables do not hold every clone; where another copy was compared, an unresolved V gene accounts for under half, and the others remain unexplained. The sample table holds tens of thousands of clones, of which about 88% were seen once. Around 2% of the sample is held by the ten biggest clonotypes. Sample: CD4+ or CD8+ T cells sorted from blood, taken in a trial of the OX40 agonist ivuxolimab. These receptors all stem from an adult with an advanced solid tumor such as melanoma, head and neck, liver or kidney cancer.

This chain joins TRBV2 and TRBJ2-7; 7 positions match TRBD2. The CDR3 is made up of 17 amino acids. V dropped 6 bases and J dropped 0; count of bases not matched to a gene: 14. The germline CDR1 and CDR2 sequences are SNHLY and FYNNEI. The CDR3 sequence is CASSRGSLRTSSYEQYF. The CDR3 region has the DNA TGTGCCAGCAGCCGGGGGTCCTTGCGGACTAGCTCCTACGAGCAGTACTTC. Full variable domain (missing parts from reference TRBV2 and TRBJ2-7): EPEVTQTPSHQVTQMGQEVILRCVPISNHLYFYWYRQILGQKVEFLVSFYNNEISEKSEIFDDQFSVERPDGSNFTLKIRSTKLEDSAMYFCASSRGSLRTSSYEQYFGPGTRLTVT.

Only a few counts were recorded for this clone. The V gene is TRBV25-1, the J gene TRBJ2-7; no clear D gene. The length of the CDR3 is 17 residues. Germline loops: CDR1 MGHDK, CDR2 SYGVNS. Between the trimmed V and J ends, which lost 5 bases and 2 bases, there was a span of 22 bases. The CDR3 region has the DNA TGTGCCAGCAGTCAAGTCCCTGATGAGTCAAAAACCTACGAGCAGTACTTC. Its protein product is CASSQVPDESKTYEQYF.

V gene TRBV15 combines with J gene TRBJ1-2, with 8 bases that match TRBD1. Per the germline V gene, CDR1 is LNHNV and CDR2 is YYDKDF (reference sequence). The CDR3 length is 15 residues. Losses at the gene ends were 3 bases for V and 1 base for J; bases not matched to a gene: 4. In DNA form, the CDR3 reads TGTGCCACCAGCAGGGGGACAGGCCATAACTATGGCTACACCTTC. Translating gives CATSRGTGHNYGYTF. Full variable domain (remainder filled in from reference TRBV15 and TRBJ1-2): DAMVIQNPRYQVTQFGKPVTLSCSQTLNHNVMYWYQQKSSQAPKLLFHYYDKDFNNEADTPDNFQSRRPNTSFCFLDIRSPGLGDTAMYLCATSRGTGHNYGYTFGSGTRLTVV.

The V call is TRBV30, the J call TRBJ1-3, with 8 bases fitting TRBD1. The CDR3 totals 12 residues. Germline V CDR1 and CDR2: GTSNPN, SVGIG (reference sequence). V lost 8 bases and J lost 4; bases outside the gene matches: 4. The CDR3 nucleotides are TGTGCCGTCAGGGGGCCCGGAAACACCATATATTTT. The encoded protein is CAVRGPGNTIYF.

The J gene is TRBJ1-3, the V gene TRBV2; perhaps TRBD1 as D (6 bases). CDR3 length equals 13 residues. Germline-derived CDR1 and CDR2 are SNHLY and FYNNEI. Trimming removed 6 bases at V and 0 bases at J, with 6 bases between. CDR3 sequence (DNA): TGTGCCAGCAGGGACAGCTCTGGAAACACCATATATTTT. Encoded protein: CASRDSSGNTIYF.

The CDR3 reads CASSLGRAYSNQPQHF. Here the CDR3 DNA reads TGTGCCAGCAGTTTAGGCCGAGCTTATAGCAATCAGCCCCAGCATTTT. The rearrangement joins TRBV28 to TRBJ1-5; no clear D gene. V gave up 2 bases and J gave up 0 bases, with 11 bases separating them. The CDR3 spans 16 residues. Per germline, CDR1 MDHEN and CDR2 SYDVKM.

Worth noting for this clone: Germline and junction disagree at one end, which may indicate a read error. V usage is TRBV7-7 and J usage is TRBJ2-5, with 14 bases identical to TRBD2. The CDR3 consists of 16 residues. The germline V gene has CDR1 SSHAT and CDR2 FNYEAQ (reference sequence). The CDR3 sequence is CASSFGLAGGQETQYF. CDR3 bases: TGTGCTAGCAGCTTCGGACTAGCGGGAGGACAAGAGACCCAGTACTTC. Filled out from reference TRBV7-7 and TRBJ2-5, the complete variable domain reads GAGVSQSPRYKVTKRGQDVTLRCDPISSHATLYWYQQALGQGPEFLTYFNYEAQPDKSGLPSDRFSAERPEGSISTLTIQRTEQRDSAMYRCASSFGLAGGQETQYFGPGTRLLVL.

The chain employs TRBV30 and TRBJ1-1; 8 bases fit TRBD1. Germline CDR1 and CDR2: GTSNPN and SVGIG (reference sequence). The CDR3 has 13 residues. V lost 6 bases, J lost 5 bases, and 8 bases stayed unmatched. Here the CDR3 DNA reads TGTGCCTGCGAGACAGGGGTGTGGACTGAAGCTTTCTTT. Translated: CACETGVWTEAFF.

This sequence joins TRBV19 and TRBJ2-7; TRBD1 might be the D (5 bases). The V gene lost 6 bases and the J gene lost 4 bases, with 19 bases spanning the gap. The germline gives CDR1 LNHDA, CDR2 SQIVND (reference sequence). There are 15 residues in the CDR3. This CDR3 is CASRSSRAKGYEQYF. CDR3 nucleotide sequence: TGTGCCAGTAGGAGTTCCCGGGCAAAGGGGTACGAGCAGTACTTC.

This rearrangement joins TRBV19 to TRBJ2-2, with D hard to call. The CDR3 consists of 17 residues. Germline V CDR1 and CDR2: LNHDA, SQIVND (reference sequence). V was pared by 1 base and J by 0 bases, with 12 bases between. The CDR3 nucleotides read TGTGCCAGTAGTATAGTAGGGTACCCGGCGAACACCGGGGAGCTGTTTTTT. Translating it yields CASSIVGYPANTGELFF.

The chain joins TRBV4-2 to TRBJ2-1, with 13 bases that match TRBD2. CDR3 length: 17 amino acids. Germline V CDR1 and CDR2: LGHNA, YNFKEQ. V trimming: 0 bases; J trimming: 7 bases; junction bases outside the gene matches: 6. The CDR3, as DNA: TGTGCCAGCAGCCAAGACCCGACTAGCGGGAGGAGGAATGAGCAGTTCTTC. Its translation is CASSQDPTSGRRNEQFF.

This sequence joins TRBV7-3 and TRBJ1-5, with 8 bases aligning to TRBD1. CDR1 is SGHTA and CDR2 is FQGTGA in the germline V gene. Trimming removed 5 bases from V and 5 bases from J; junction bases left unmatched: 8. The CDR3 contains 15 residues. The CDR3 sequence is CASSQGGQEYQPQHF. CDR3 DNA: TGTGCCAGCAGCCAAGGGGGACAGGAATATCAGCCCCAGCATTTT.

This clone was counted only a few times. This chain joins TRBV20-1 and TRBJ2-7; no definite D call. The CDR3 has 11 amino acids. V was cut by 2 bases and J by 6 bases, with 8 bases left in between. Per the germline V gene, CDR1 is DFQATT and CDR2 is SNEGSKA (reference sequence). CDR3 loop: CSARMGIEQYF. CDR3 DNA: TGCAGTGCTAGAATGGGGATCGAGCAGTACTTC.

A few counts support this clone. The CDR3 sequence is CASRPGVSTDTQYF. The CDR3 DNA reads TGTGCCAGCCGTCCGGGGGTTAGCACAGATACGCAGTATTTT. The rearrangement uses TRBV6-6 and TRBJ2-3; tentatively, D is TRBD2 (6 bases). The CDR3 totals 14 residues. Trimming took 8 bases from V and 0 from J, leaving 12 bases between them. Germline V gene sequence: CDR1 MNHNY, CDR2 SVGAGI (reference sequence).

The genes are TRBV7-2 and TRBJ1-1; 9 bases are a match to TRBD1. CDR3 size: 16 residues. Losses at the gene ends were 7 bases for V and 1 base for J; bases not matched to a gene: 10. Germline assignment: CDR1 SGHTA and CDR2 FQGNSA. The CDR3 sequence: CASNTFTDRGNTEAFF. The CDR3 region has the DNA TGTGCCAGCAATACATTCACGGACAGGGGGAACACTGAAGCTTTCTTT.

The chain joins TRBV5-1 to TRBJ2-5; 7 bases are a match to TRBD2. The length of the CDR3 is 13 residues. Trimming took 0 bases from V and 4 from J; bases not matched to a gene: 0. Per germline, CDR1 SGHRS and CDR2 YFSETQ. Written as DNA, the CDR3 is TGCGCCAGCAGCTTGGGGACTAGAGAGACCCAGTACTTC. Translating it yields CASSLGTRETQYF.

The J gene is TRBJ1-6, the V gene TRBV30; no firm D call. The V end was cut by 2 bases, the J end by 2 bases, with 16 bases between. The CDR3 runs 17 residues. Germline CDR1 reads GTSNPN; CDR2 reads SVGIG (reference sequence). The CDR3, as DNA: TGTGCCTGGAGTACACGGACGATTAGTCCCTATAATTCACCCCTCCACTTT. Translated: CAWSTRTISPYNSPLHF.

The chain recombines TRBV19 with TRBJ2-6; D remains ambiguous. Germline V gene lookup returns CDR1 LNHDA and CDR2 SQIVND (reference sequence). V gave up 10 bases and J gave up 0 bases, with 7 bases separating them. This CDR3 has 13 residues. CDR3 residues: CATHSSGANVLTF. The CDR3, as DNA: TGTGCCACCCACAGCTCTGGGGCCAACGTCCTGACTTTC.

This clone was seen a few times. The chain links TRBV18 to TRBJ1-5; 12 bases agree with TRBD1. This CDR3 is built from 16 residues. With 6 bases clipped from V and 6 bases from J, the junction kept 9 bases outside the gene matches. Germline CDR1 reads KGHSH; CDR2 reads LQKENI. CDR3 DNA: TGTGCCAGCTCCAAAGAGGGGACAGGGGGCAGTCAGCCCCAGCATTTT. Amino acids: CASSKEGTGGSQPQHF.

This clone was observed once. The rearrangement links TRBV28 to TRBJ1-5; 9 nucleotides agree with TRBD1. CDR3 length equals 15 residues. CDR1 and CDR2 from the germline V gene are MDHEN and SYDVKM. V lost 5 bases to trimming and J lost 7 bases; unmatched junction nucleotides: 9. The CDR3 sequence is CASSPRQGGKQPQHF. As DNA, the CDR3 is TGTGCCAGCAGTCCGCGACAGGGGGGAAAGCAGCCCCAGCATTTT.

This sequence joins TRBV5-1 and TRBJ2-7; no definite D call. Germline V lookup: CDR1 SGHRS, CDR2 YFSETQ. Trimming removed 0 bases at V and 3 bases at J, with 4 bases between. The CDR3 runs 12 residues. The CDR3 DNA is TGCGCCAGCAGCTTGGACTTCTACGAGCAGTACTTC. It specifies CASSLDFYEQYF. The entire variable domain, with the rest obtained from reference TRBV5-1 and TRBJ2-7, is as follows: KAGVTQTPRYLIKTRGQQVTLSCSPISGHRSVSWYQQTPGQGLQFLFEYFSETQRNKGNFPGRFSGRQFSNSRSEMNVSTLELGDSALYLCASSLDFYEQYFGPGTRLTVT.

The chain combines TRBV28 with TRBJ2-5; D is ambiguous. The CDR3 has 15 amino acids. In germline, CDR1 is MDHEN, CDR2 SYDVKM. Trimming removed 5 bases from V and 3 bases from J, with 16 bases in between. CDR3 in DNA: TGTGCCAGCAGTCCCCCTTGGCAGATTGAAGAGACCCAGTACTTC. Its protein is CASSPPWQIEETQYF.

The rearrangement links TRBV19 to TRBJ2-3, with D maybe TRBD2 (6 bases). Deletions cut 8 bases from V and 6 bases from J, with 9 bases between. CDR1 and CDR2 from the germline V gene are LNHDA and SQIVND (reference sequence). The CDR3 loop spans 11 amino acids. CDR3 sequence: CASRGRDTQYF. The CDR3 region has the DNA TGTGCCAGTCGAGGGAGGGATACGCAGTATTTT.

This chain uses TRBV6-6 with TRBJ2-1; D is ambiguous. The germline V gene encodes CDR1 MNHNY and CDR2 SVGAGI (reference sequence). The V end lost 0 bases, the J end lost 8 bases, and 5 bases lay between the germline ends. CDR3 length equals 12 residues. Here the CDR3 reads CASSYSTDEQFF. In DNA, the CDR3 is TGTGCCAGCAGTTACTCGACGGATGAGCAGTTCTTC.

The J gene is TRBJ2-7, the V gene TRBV5-1, with D possibly TRBD2 on 6 matching bases. V dropped 4 bases and J dropped 0 bases, with 14 bases sitting between them. Germline V gives CDR1 SGHRS, CDR2 YFSETQ. The CDR3 is 15 residues long. The CDR3 DNA reads TGCGCCAGCAGCAGTCAGGGAGGCCGCTCCTACGAGCAGTACTTC. Residues: CASSSQGGRSYEQYF.

Only one count was recorded for this clone. The chain employs TRBV5-6 and TRBJ1-2; D call uncertain. Germline V gene data show CDR1 as SGHDT and CDR2 as YYEEEE. This CDR3 comprises 13 residues. Trimming cost V 3 bases and J 8 bases, with 14 bases left between them. The CDR3 protein is CASSSGEDGGYTF. DNA of the CDR3: TGTGCCAGCAGCTCTGGGGAGGATGGCGGCTACACCTTC. Complete variable domain (other parts from reference TRBV5-6 and TRBJ1-2): DAGVTQSPTHLIKTRGQQVTLRCSPKSGHDTVSWYQQALGQGPQFIFQYYEEEERQRGNFPDRFSGHQFPNYSSELNVNALLLGDSALYLCASSSGEDGGYTFGSGTRLTVV.

The gene calls are TRBV6-1 and TRBJ1-5, with D unresolved. Germline values: CDR1 MNHNS, CDR2 SASEGT. Between the trimmed V and J ends, which lost 2 bases and 6 bases, there was a span of 8 bases. The CDR3 totals 13 residues. CDR3 DNA: TGTGCCAGCAGTGAAAGGCAGCCTCAGCCCCAGCATTTT. This gives the protein CASSERQPQPQHF.

J is TRBJ2-5 and V is TRBV11-1; TRBD1 matches 8 bases. Trimming removed 5 bases from V and 5 bases from J; junction bases left unmatched: 7. The CDR3 runs 14 residues. Germline loops: CDR1 SGHAT, CDR2 FQDESV (reference sequence). The CDR3 spells CASSPDRGWETQYF. CDR3 in DNA: TGTGCCAGCAGCCCAGACAGGGGATGGGAGACCCAGTACTTC.

This clone was recorded only once. V gene TRBV15 combines with J gene TRBJ2-5; 11 nucleotides match TRBD2. Germline assignment: CDR1 LNHNV and CDR2 YYDKDF (reference sequence). The CDR3 contains 14 residues. Trimming took 3 bases from V and 3 from J; bases not matched to a gene: 0. The CDR3 DNA reads TGTGCCACCAGCAGGACTAGCGGGGAAGAGACCCAGTACTTC. Its protein is CATSRTSGEETQYF.